A single sample gave rise to the 18 T cell receptor beta chains below, sequenced in a study of shared clonotypes between healthy human individuals. Profiled with immunoSEQ multiplex PCR; TCRdb holds only in-frame clones, not every one. The sample shows 450,000 to 600,000 clones, approximately 85% of them seen only once. Sequencing input: PBMCs. The origin of the receptors is a woman between 40 and 55 years old in good health. Some clones in this sample may be carry-over from other donors' samples.

This clone has only a few counts. This chain joins TRBV19 and TRBJ1-1, with D tentatively TRBD1 (6 bases). The CDR3 covers 13 residues. V lost 3 bases, J lost 5 bases, and 10 bases lay in between. Germline V gene data show CDR1 as LNHDA and CDR2 as SQIVND (reference sequence). The CDR3 spells CASSILGGTEAFF. The CDR3 DNA sequence: TGTGCCAGTAGTATCTTAGGGGGTACTGAAGCTTTCTTT.

The gene calls are TRBV5-1 and TRBJ2-2, with D unresolved. V dropped 7 bases and J dropped 3 bases, with 13 bases sitting between them. The CDR3 spans 14 residues. Germline V gene lookup returns CDR1 SGHRS and CDR2 YFSETQ. The CDR3 sequence: CASGTESYTGELFF. In DNA form, the CDR3 reads TGCGCCAGCGGAACAGAATCGTACACCGGGGAGCTGTTTTTT. The full variable domain, with the rest looked up from reference TRBV5-1 and TRBJ2-2, is KAGVTQTPRYLIKTRGQQVTLSCSPISGHRSVSWYQQTPGQGLQFLFEYFSETQRNKGNFPGRFSGRQFSNSRSEMNVSTLELGDSALYLCASGTESYTGELFFGEGSRLTVL.

This rearrangement joins TRBV18 to TRBJ2-5; D call uncertain. The germline V gene has CDR1 KGHSH and CDR2 LQKENI. Trimming removed 2 bases from V and 2 bases from J, with 9 bases in between. This CDR3 region has 14 residues. For the CDR3, the DNA is TGTGCCAGCTCACCAGTGGCAGCGCAAGAGACCCAGTACTTC. This encodes CASSPVAAQETQYF.

The V gene is TRBV4-2, the J gene TRBJ1-6; D call uncertain. V lost 0 bases to trimming and J lost 6 bases, with 15 bases between them. The CDR3 covers 17 residues. Per the germline V gene, CDR1 is LGHNA and CDR2 is YNFKEQ. The CDR3 reads CASSQDAGLDFNSPLHF. CDR3 DNA sequence: TGTGCCAGCAGCCAAGATGCGGGCCTGGATTTTAATTCACCCCTCCACTTT.

The V and J genes are TRBV28 and TRBJ2-2; TRBD2 is a possible D gene (6 bases). V was pared by 1 base and J by 1 base, with 10 bases between. The CDR3 is 16 amino acids. Per germline, CDR1 MDHEN and CDR2 SYDVKM. CDR3: CASSLSYGGNTGELFF. The CDR3 DNA reads TGTGCCAGCAGTTTATCCTACGGGGGGAACACCGGGGAGCTGTTTTTT.

This sequence joins TRBV10-3 and TRBJ2-1; D remains unclear. In germline, CDR1 is ENHRY, CDR2 SYGVKD. V was trimmed by 2 bases and J by 5 bases, leaving 16 bases between them. The CDR3 is 16 amino acids. The CDR3 reads CAISERSLLSHNEQFF. The CDR3 DNA reads as TGTGCCATCAGTGAGCGTAGCCTTCTGAGCCACAATGAGCAGTTCTTC.

As regards this clone: Other DNA sequences in this sample translate to the same CDR3. In DNA form, the CDR3 reads TGTGCCAGCAGCTTAGTAGGTCAAGAGACCCAGTACTTC. This gives the protein CASSLVGQETQYF. The chain combines TRBV7-2 with TRBJ2-5; no clear D. The CDR3 length is 13 residues. V lost 1 base and J lost 2, with 5 bases in between. Per germline, CDR1 SGHTA and CDR2 FQGNSA.

The rearrangement uses TRBV4-2 and TRBJ2-7; 8 nucleotides agree with TRBD2. With V trimmed by 1 base and J by 2 bases, 7 bases remained unmatched. Per germline, CDR1 LGHNA and CDR2 YNFKEQ. This CDR3 has 16 amino acids. CDR3 amino acids: CASSQVTSGFAYEQYF. The DNA for the CDR3 is TGTGCCAGCAGCCAAGTTACTAGCGGCTTTGCCTACGAGCAGTACTTC.

The rearrangement joins TRBV27 to TRBJ2-3; a possible D gene is TRBD1 (6 bases). This CDR3 is built from 16 residues. Germline CDR1 is MNHEY and CDR2 is SMNVEV (reference sequence). V was shortened by 5 bases and J by 4 bases, with 19 bases between the two germline ends. DNA of the CDR3: TGTGCCAGCAGTGTAACGGCAACAGGGTTGGCAGATACGCAGTATTTT. It is translated as CASSVTATGLADTQYF.

The CDR3 protein is CASSHPRVAGGYEQYF. CDR3 sequence (DNA): TGTGCCAGCAGTCATCCCCGGGTAGCGGGAGGCTACGAGCAGTACTTC. The chain joins TRBV25-1 to TRBJ2-7, with 10 bases aligning to TRBD2. Trimming cost V 5 bases and J 3 bases; bases outside gene matches: 10. CDR1 is MGHDK, CDR2 SYGVNS, per germline. The CDR3 has 16 amino acids.

The gene calls are TRBV4-1 and TRBJ1-1; TRBD1 matches at 7 bases. Germline CDR1 is MGHRA and CDR2 is YSYEKL. The CDR3 covers 14 residues. The V and J ends lost 3 bases and 3 bases, in that order; junction bases with no gene match: 4. The CDR3 region is CASSHPGQYTEAFF. In DNA form, the CDR3 reads TGCGCCAGCAGCCATCCGGGACAGTACACTGAAGCTTTCTTT.

The CDR3 nucleotides are TGTGCCAGCAGTTCTCCACCCTTCGCGGCGGGGGGGACCCAGTACTTC. Its translation is CASSSPPFAAGGTQYF. The V call is TRBV28, the J call TRBJ2-5; TRBD2 agrees at 8 bases. This CDR3 is built from 16 residues. V trimming: 4 bases; J trimming: 7 bases; junction bases outside the gene matches: 14. Germline V CDR1 and CDR2: MDHEN, SYDVKM. The full variable domain, completed using reference TRBV28 and TRBJ2-5, is DVKVTQSSRYLVKRTGEKVFLECVQDMDHENMFWYRQDPGLGLRLIYFSYDVKMKEKGDIPEGYSVSREKKERFSLILESASTNQTSMYLCASSSPPFAAGGTQYFGPGTRLLVL.

CDR3 sequence: CASSRRGGWKNTIYF. The CDR3 bases are TGTGCCAGTAGTAGGCGGGGGGGGTGGAAGAACACCATATATTTT. The chain combines TRBV19 with TRBJ1-3; D is possibly TRBD1 (5 bases). Between the trimmed V and J ends, which lost 4 bases and 7 bases, there was a span of 17 bases. Germline CDR1 LNHDA, CDR2 SQIVND (reference sequence). The CDR3 sequence is 15 residues long.

The chain carries TRBV2 and TRBJ2-1, with D possibly TRBD1 on 6 matching bases. Germline V lookup: CDR1 SNHLY, CDR2 FYNNEI. V lost 7 bases and J 9 bases, leaving 22 bases between the germline ends. The CDR3 is 15 residues long. The CDR3 DNA reads as TGTGCCAGCACCCTTTGGGCAGGGGCGGATAGTGAGCAGTTCTTC. Protein sequence: CASTLWAGADSEQFF.

The genes are TRBV5-4 and TRBJ1-1, with no clear D. Germline V lookup: CDR1 SGHNT, CDR2 YYREEE (reference sequence). CDR3 size: 14 residues. V was cut by 2 bases and J by 2 bases, with 10 bases left in between. CDR3 sequence reads: CASSLEENNTEAFF. CDR3 nucleotides: TGTGCCAGCAGCTTAGAGGAGAATAACACTGAAGCTTTCTTT.

There are a few counts of this clone. The chain combines TRBV29-1 with TRBJ2-1, with TRBD2 matching over 7 bases. CDR3 length: 13 amino acids. Losses at the gene ends were 3 bases for V and 8 bases for J; bases not matched to a gene: 7. Germline assignment: CDR1 SQVTM and CDR2 ANQGSEA. CDR3: CSVDRGGRDEQFF. The CDR3 nucleotides read TGCAGCGTTGATAGGGGTGGGAGGGATGAGCAGTTCTTC.

CDR3 sequence: CASSPNFGETQYF. In nucleotides, the CDR3 is TGTGCCAGCTCACCGAATTTCGGAGAGACCCAGTACTTC. This chain uses TRBV18 with TRBJ2-5; no reliable D call. Germline V gene data show CDR1 as KGHSH and CDR2 as LQKENI. Trimming stripped 3 bases from V and 4 bases from J, with 9 bases between. The CDR3 is 13 amino acids. Full variable domain (remainder filled in from reference TRBV18 and TRBJ2-5): NAGVMQNPRHLVRRRGQEARLRCSPMKGHSHVYWYRQLPEEGLKFMVYLQKENIIDESGMPKERFSAEFPKEGPSILRIQQVVRGDSAAYFCASSPNFGETQYFGPGTRLLVL.

This chain joins TRBV7-3 and TRBJ1-1; D gene ambiguous. Germline V gene sequence: CDR1 SGHTA, CDR2 FQGTGA. This CDR3 has 13 residues. With 3 bases removed from V and 3 bases from J, the gap between germline ends came to 8 bases. CDR3 in amino acids: CASSFDGYTEAFF. In DNA, the CDR3 is TGTGCCAGCAGCTTTGACGGATACACTGAAGCTTTCTTT.